This T cell receptor (beta chain) was recorded in a study of blood T cell repertoires in COVID-19. Turning to the study itself: The United States, Italy and Spain provided the acute and convalescent COVID-19 samples. T cells, B-cell-depleted T cells, or PBMCs provided the cDNA or gDNA that served as material.

The germline V gene has CDR1 SNHLY and CDR2 FYNNEI. This CDR3 has 12 residues. V lost 4 bases and J lost 4, with 7 bases in between. Study processing details: Amplification from reference gene primers served as the basis for estimated nucleated cell counts. Profiling relied on immunoSEQ multiplex PCR, and the TCRdb table lists in-frame clones only, not all of them. V and J calls and clone size are as listed in that table; D and trimming were resolved from the DNA. This sample carries just under 150,000 clones, roughly 87% of them seen once, and the ten largest clones take 0.75% to 0.95%. The origin of this receptor is a woman between 50 and 59 years old with acute or convalescent COVID-19. The V and J genes are TRBV2 and TRBJ1-2; D is ambiguous. Source material: peripheral blood. The CDR3 region is CASSGTAYGYTF. The CDR3 DNA is TGTGCCAGCAGTGGAACAGCCTATGGCTACACCTTC.